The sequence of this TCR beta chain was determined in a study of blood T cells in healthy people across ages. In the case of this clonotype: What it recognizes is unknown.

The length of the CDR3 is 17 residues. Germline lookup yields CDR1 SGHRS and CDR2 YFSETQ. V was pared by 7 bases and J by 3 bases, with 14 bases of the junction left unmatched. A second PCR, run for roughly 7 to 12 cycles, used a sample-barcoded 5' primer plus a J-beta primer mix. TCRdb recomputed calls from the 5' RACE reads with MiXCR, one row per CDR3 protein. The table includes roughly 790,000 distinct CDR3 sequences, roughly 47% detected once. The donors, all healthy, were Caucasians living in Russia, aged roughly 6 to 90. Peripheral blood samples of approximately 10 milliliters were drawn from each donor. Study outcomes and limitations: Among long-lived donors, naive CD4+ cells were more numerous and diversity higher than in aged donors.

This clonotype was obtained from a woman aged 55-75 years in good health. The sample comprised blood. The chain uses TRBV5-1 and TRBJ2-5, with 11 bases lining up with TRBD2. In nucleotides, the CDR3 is TGCGCCAGCTCTCGACGACTAGCGGGACTTGGGGAAGAGACCCAGTACTTC. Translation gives CASSRRLAGLGEETQYF. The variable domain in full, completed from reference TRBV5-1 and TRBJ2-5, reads KAGVTQTPRYLIKTRGQQVTLSCSPISGHRSVSWYQQTPGQGLQFLFEYFSETQRNKGNFPGRFSGRQFSNSRSEMNVSTLELGDSALYLCASSRRLAGLGEETQYFGPGTRLLVL.